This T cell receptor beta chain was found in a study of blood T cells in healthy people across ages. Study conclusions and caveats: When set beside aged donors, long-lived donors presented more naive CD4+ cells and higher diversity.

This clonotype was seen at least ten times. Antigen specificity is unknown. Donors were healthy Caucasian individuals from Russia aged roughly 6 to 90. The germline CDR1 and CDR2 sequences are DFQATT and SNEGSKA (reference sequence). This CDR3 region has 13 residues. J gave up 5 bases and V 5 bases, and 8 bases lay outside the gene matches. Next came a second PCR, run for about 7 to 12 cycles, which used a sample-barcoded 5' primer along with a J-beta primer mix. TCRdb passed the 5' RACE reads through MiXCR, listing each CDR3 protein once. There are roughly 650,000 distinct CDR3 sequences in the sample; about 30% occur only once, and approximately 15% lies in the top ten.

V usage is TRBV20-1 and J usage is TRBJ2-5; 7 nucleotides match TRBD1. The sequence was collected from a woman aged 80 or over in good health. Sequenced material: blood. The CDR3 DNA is TGCAGTGCTGTCAACAGGGGCCGGGAGACCCAGTACTTC. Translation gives CSAVNRGRETQYF.